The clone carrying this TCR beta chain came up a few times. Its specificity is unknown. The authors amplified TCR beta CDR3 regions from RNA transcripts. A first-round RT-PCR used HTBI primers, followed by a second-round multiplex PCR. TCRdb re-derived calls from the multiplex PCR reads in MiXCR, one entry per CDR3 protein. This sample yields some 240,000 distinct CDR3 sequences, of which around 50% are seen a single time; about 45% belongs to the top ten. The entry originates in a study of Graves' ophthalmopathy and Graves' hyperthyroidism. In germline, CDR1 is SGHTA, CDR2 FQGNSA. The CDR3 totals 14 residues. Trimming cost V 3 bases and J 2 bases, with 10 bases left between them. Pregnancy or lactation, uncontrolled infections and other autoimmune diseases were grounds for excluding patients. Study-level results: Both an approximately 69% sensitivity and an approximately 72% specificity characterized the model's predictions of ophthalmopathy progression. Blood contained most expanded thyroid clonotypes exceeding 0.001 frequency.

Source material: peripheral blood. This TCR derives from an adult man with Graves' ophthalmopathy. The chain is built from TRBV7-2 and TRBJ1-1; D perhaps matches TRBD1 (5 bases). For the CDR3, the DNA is TGTGCCAGCAGCTTCGGAAGGGGTAACACTGAAGCTTTCTTT. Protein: CASSFGRGNTEAFF.